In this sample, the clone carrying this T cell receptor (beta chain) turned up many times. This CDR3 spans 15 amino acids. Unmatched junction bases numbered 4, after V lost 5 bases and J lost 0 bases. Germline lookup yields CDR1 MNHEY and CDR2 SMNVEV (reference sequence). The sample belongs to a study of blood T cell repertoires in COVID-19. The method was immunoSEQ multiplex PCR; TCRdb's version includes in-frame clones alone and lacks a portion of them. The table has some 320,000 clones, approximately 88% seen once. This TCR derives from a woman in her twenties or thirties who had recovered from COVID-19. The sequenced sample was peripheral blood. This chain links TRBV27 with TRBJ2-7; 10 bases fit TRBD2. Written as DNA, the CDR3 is TGTGCCAGCAGTCTTCTAGCGGGGGCCTCCTACGAGCAGTACTTC. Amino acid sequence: CASSLLAGASYEQYF.